This T cell receptor beta chain originates from a study of blood T cell repertoires in COVID-19. Across the whole study: The United States, Italy and Spain provided the acute and convalescent COVID-19 samples. PBMCs, B-cell-depleted T cells, or T cells provided the cDNA or gDNA that made up the material.

Original analysis: How many nucleated cells were present was estimated from reference gene primer amplification. The repertoire was sequenced with immunoSEQ multiplex PCR; TCRdb's copy has only in-frame clones and lacks some. That table gives V, J and clone size, and the DNA gave D and trimming. Of 180,000 or so clones in the sample, about 88% were seen once. With V trimmed by 4 bases and J by 7 bases, 8 bases remained unmatched. Germline CDR1 and CDR2: SGHRS and YFSETQ. The CDR3 extends over 15 amino acids. What was sequenced was peripheral blood. The origin of this receptor is a man between 18 and 29 years old with acute or convalescent COVID-19. The chain employs TRBV5-1 and TRBJ1-4, with TRBD1 identical over 9 bases. The DNA for the CDR3 is TGCGCCAGCAGCCTGAGGGGGACAGGGCGTGAAAAACTGTTTTTT. It is translated as CASSLRGTGREKLFF.